This T cell receptor (beta chain) is drawn from a study of identifying expanded T cells in peripheral blood. Findings of the study overall: Differentially abundant clones: about 1.2 between replicates, 16.4 at around 14 days, 19 to 20 at four. Variance in clone template counts between approximately 2-week samples significantly increased with total template count across all healthy donors.

This CDR3 is 14 amino acids long. Trimming at V came to 1 base and at J to 2 bases, leaving 2 bases not matched to a gene. CDR1 SGHTA and CDR2 FQGNSA come from the germline V gene. A note on this clone: The antigen remains undetermined.

The table came from immunoSEQ multiplex PCR; TCRdb's copy has only in-frame clones and leaves some out. The sample shows under 95,000 clones, 75% to 90% of them seen only once. No infections or other immune events were documented during collection. The source is a person aged 18 to 70 in good health. Sequencing was carried out using blood. The chain employs TRBV7-2 and TRBJ2-7; 7 bases are shared with TRBD2. CDR3 sequence (DNA): TGTGCCAGCAGCTTAGTTCTAGCGGCCTACGAGCAGTACTTC. Translating gives CASSLVLAAYEQYF.